Listed here is a single T cell receptor beta chain. This entry is derived from a study of blood T cell repertoires in COVID-19. Whole-study context: Spain, Italy and the United States supplied samples that represented acute and convalescent COVID-19. The analysed material was cDNA or gDNA that came from T cells, B-cell-depleted T cells, or PBMCs.

As processed by the authors: Amplified reference gene primers provided the basis for estimating nucleated cell counts. Assay used: immunoSEQ multiplex PCR; TCRdb lists only in-frame clones, some missing. The V and J calls and clone size were taken over from that table, and D and trimming were inferred from the DNA. This table holds around 110,000 clones, roughly two thirds found once. This CDR3 comprises 13 residues. The V end was cut by 9 bases, the J end by 6 bases, with 15 bases between. Per the germline V gene, CDR1 is WSHSY and CDR2 is SAAADI. The V call is TRBV10-2, the J call TRBJ1-3, with D unresolved. Sequencing was carried out using peripheral blood. The origin of this receptor is a human donor with acute or convalescent COVID-19. The donor label of this sample is uncertain. CDR3 region: CARKALRVNTIYF. The CDR3 nucleotides are TGCGCCAGAAAAGCTCTTCGGGTAAACACCATATATTTT.